One and the same sample provided the 25 T cell receptor beta chains below, sequenced in a study of T cell responses to AZD1222 COVID-19 vaccine (dated by TCRdb to about 2021). The library was made by the immunoSEQ multiplex PCR assay. Here the immuneACCESS table is served through TCRdb, limited to in-frame sequences with V and J called. Missing clones are a known gap in these copies; in checked studies unresolved V genes cover under half, and the rest lacks a known reason. The sample table shows fewer than 200,000 clones, and about nine tenths are seen once. Roughly 4% of the sample is taken by the ten largest. Interpreted using the paper, the time point label stands for: about 28 days (+/-7) after the second vaccine dose. Per the publication, the treatment or condition label means: meningococcal conjugate vaccine given as trial control. This specimen consisted of peripheral blood, obtained 28 days after the second dose of the MenACWY control vaccine. The receptors stem from an adult who received the MenACWY meningococcal vaccine as a control.

V gene TRBV3-1 (or the pseudogene TRBV3-2) combines with J gene TRBJ2-5; 8 bases agree with TRBD2. The CDR3 loop spans 15 amino acids. The ends lost 7 bases at V and 9 bases at J; junction bases unmatched: 16. CDR1 is LGHDT, CDR2 YNNKEL, per germline (reference sequence). In DNA form, the CDR3 reads TGTGCCAGCACGTTCAATGGGACTAGTTTAAGGGCCCAGTACTTC. Translated: CASTFNGTSLRAQYF.

V is TRBV15 and J is TRBJ1-2, with no clear D. The germline V and J ends were trimmed by 4 bases and 1 base, with 7 bases remaining between them. The CDR3 consists of 13 residues. Germline CDR1 LNHNV, CDR2 YYDKDF (reference sequence). The CDR3 nucleotides are TGTGCCACCAGCACCAGTCGTAACTATGGCTACACCTTC. Translation gives CATSTSRNYGYTF.

The chain has TRBV30 and TRBJ2-5; D is unresolved. V was clipped by 1 base and J by 4 bases, with 1 base between them. There are 10 residues in the CDR3. The germline V gene encodes CDR1 GTSNPN and CDR2 SVGIG (reference sequence). This CDR3 reads CAWSGETQYF. In DNA form, the CDR3 reads TGTGCCTGGAGTGGAGAGACCCAGTACTTC.

The chain carries TRBV7-9 and TRBJ2-1, with 7 bases matching TRBD2. Germline CDR1 is SEHNR and CDR2 is FQNEAQ (reference sequence). V shed 5 bases, J shed 3 bases, and the junction held 7 bases outside the gene matches. CDR3 length: 15 amino acids. CDR3 loop: CASSTPRENYNEQFF. The DNA for the CDR3 is TGTGCCAGCAGCACCCCGCGGGAGAACTACAATGAGCAGTTCTTC.

CDR3 bases: TGTGCCAGCTCACCCGGGACAGGTAACTACGAGCAGTACTTC. Encoded protein: CASSPGTGNYEQYF. V gene TRBV18 combines with J gene TRBJ2-7, with TRBD1 identical over 8 bases. The CDR3 loop spans 14 amino acids. After removal of 3 bases from V and 3 bases from J, the junction contained 4 bases not matched to a gene. Germline CDR1 KGHSH, CDR2 LQKENI.

The rearrangement uses TRBV7-2 and TRBJ2-7, with 8 bases fitting TRBD2. From germline, CDR1 is SGHTA and CDR2 FQGNSA. The CDR3 contains 13 residues. V gave up 0 bases and J gave up 5 bases; unmatched junction bases: 0. The CDR3, as DNA: TGTGCCAGCAGCTTAGCGCGGGGGGACGAGCAGTACTTC. The encoded protein is CASSLARGDEQYF.

The rearrangement joins TRBV19 to TRBJ1-1, with D maybe TRBD1 (5 bases). Germline CDR1 is LNHDA and CDR2 is SQIVND (reference sequence). Trimming removed 3 bases from V and 5 bases from J, with 10 bases in between. This CDR3 is 13 amino acids long. Here the CDR3 DNA reads TGTGCCAGTAGTATCGGGACCGAAACTGAAGCTTTCTTT. Protein sequence: CASSIGTETEAFF.

The chain has TRBV30 and TRBJ2-3; 10 bases fit TRBD2. The V gene end was trimmed by 3 bases and the J gene end by 0 bases; junction bases not matched to a gene: 3. The V gene's germline CDR1 is GTSNPN and CDR2 SVGIG (reference sequence). The CDR3 length is 15 residues. The CDR3 is CAWRGLAVSTDTQYF. CDR3 sequence (DNA): TGTGCCTGGAGAGGACTAGCGGTTAGCACAGATACGCAGTATTTT.

V is TRBV7-3 and J is TRBJ2-3; 8 positions agree with TRBD2. The J segment lost 9 bases and the V segment lost 4 bases, leaving 6 bases of the junction unmatched. There are 13 residues in the CDR3. Per the germline V gene, CDR1 is SGHTA and CDR2 is FQGTGA. Here the CDR3 DNA reads TGTGCCAGCAGCTCGGAGCTAGCGGGCACGCAGTATTTT. This encodes CASSSELAGTQYF.

V is TRBV7-9 and J is TRBJ1-1; tentative D call: TRBD1 (6 bases). The V end lost 5 bases, the J end lost 10 bases, and 14 bases lay between the germline ends. This CDR3 is built from 12 residues. CDR1 and CDR2 (germline): SEHNR, FQNEAQ (reference sequence). The CDR3 is CASSDTGSTAFF. CDR3 coding DNA: TGTGCCAGCAGCGATACAGGGTCTACAGCTTTCTTT.

The rearrangement links TRBV29-1 to TRBJ1-1; D is possibly TRBD1 (6 bases). CDR3 length: 11 residues. CDR1 and CDR2 (germline): SQVTM, ANQGSEA. V was clipped by 2 bases and J by 8 bases, with 9 bases between them. The CDR3 coding sequence is TGCAGCGTTGAAAAGAGGGGGGAAGCTTTCTTT. Translating it yields CSVEKRGEAFF. The full variable domain, its missing parts supplied by reference TRBV29-1 and TRBJ1-1, is SAVISQKPSRDICQRGTSLTIQCQVDSQVTMMFWYRQQPGQSLTLIATANQGSEATYESGFVIDKFPISRPNLTFSTLTVSNMSPEDSSIYLCSVEKRGEAFFGQGTRLTVV.

The chain combines TRBV19 with TRBJ2-7; D unresolved. Trimming left V 5 bases short and J 1 base short, with 9 bases between. Germline loops: CDR1 LNHDA, CDR2 SQIVND (reference sequence). The CDR3 runs 13 residues. Here the CDR3 reads CASSGVGSYEQYF. The CDR3 coding sequence is TGTGCCAGTAGTGGCGTGGGTTCCTACGAGCAGTACTTC.

The V gene is TRBV5-1, the J gene TRBJ2-1; 12 positions agree with TRBD1. The J segment lost 6 bases and the V segment lost 4 bases, leaving 5 bases of the junction unmatched. Germline V gene data show CDR1 as SGHRS and CDR2 as YFSETQ. This CDR3 comprises 15 residues. Written as DNA, the CDR3 is TGCGCCAGCAGCCCGGGACAGGGGGCCATCAATGAGCAGTTCTTC. Residues: CASSPGQGAINEQFF.

The chain has TRBV5-1 and TRBJ1-4, with a tentative D call TRBD1 (5 bases). Trimming removed 7 bases from V and 6 bases from J, with 19 bases in between. Germline CDR1 and CDR2: SGHRS and YFSETQ. The CDR3 contains 15 residues. The DNA for the CDR3 is TGCGCCAGCGCTTCCTGGGGACGGGAGGATGAAAAACTGTTTTTT. Its protein is CASASWGREDEKLFF.

V usage is TRBV18 and J usage is TRBJ2-4; 10 bases fit TRBD2. The CDR3 runs to 15 residues. The trim removed 4 bases at V and 6 bases at J, leaving 6 bases unmatched. CDR1 and CDR2 (germline): KGHSH, LQKENI. CDR3 sequence reads: CASSRQRGGGNIQYF. The CDR3, as DNA: TGTGCCAGCTCACGCCAGCGGGGGGGAGGAAACATTCAGTACTTC.

This chain links TRBV6-4 with TRBJ1-5, with 8 positions matching TRBD1. The CDR3 totals 14 residues. Germline assignment: CDR1 MRHNA and CDR2 SNTAGT. With V trimmed by 5 bases and J by 1 base, 1 base remained unmatched. The CDR3 DNA sequence: TGTGCCAGCAGTCAGGGGGCGAGCAATCAGCCCCAGCATTTT. Protein product: CASSQGASNQPQHF.

The gene calls are TRBV9 and TRBJ2-3; D ambiguous. The CDR3 totals 12 residues. V was shortened by 1 base and J by 3 bases, with 3 bases between the two germline ends. Germline CDR1 is SGDLS and CDR2 is YYNGEE. CDR3 loop: CASSVRTDTQYF. The CDR3 DNA reads TGTGCCAGCAGCGTAAGAACAGATACGCAGTATTTT.

The chain is built from TRBV28 and TRBJ2-7, with 7 nucleotides matching TRBD1. J gave up 1 base and V 5 bases, and 8 bases lay outside the gene matches. CDR1 MDHEN and CDR2 SYDVKM come from the germline V gene. This CDR3 comprises 15 residues. CDR3 bases: TGTGCCAGCAGTCCGACAGGGACCACTTCCTACGAGCAGTACTTC. Translation: CASSPTGTTSYEQYF. Full variable domain (rest looked up from reference TRBV28 and TRBJ2-7): DVKVTQSSRYLVKRTGEKVFLECVQDMDHENMFWYRQDPGLGLRLIYFSYDVKMKEKGDIPEGYSVSREKKERFSLILESASTNQTSMYLCASSPTGTTSYEQYFGPGTRLTVT.

The chain recombines TRBV3-1 (or the pseudogene TRBV3-2) with TRBJ2-7, with 11 nucleotides matching TRBD2. Germline V gives CDR1 LGHDT, CDR2 YNNKEL (reference sequence). The V and J ends lost 2 bases and 2 bases, in that order; junction bases with no gene match: 8. The CDR3 is 17 amino acids. The CDR3 bases are TGTGCCAGCAGCCAACTAATAGCGGGAGGGAGGACCTACGAGCAGTACTTC. Its translation: CASSQLIAGGRTYEQYF.

The chain is built from TRBV6-5 and TRBJ1-4; no reliable D call. Germline CDR1 MNHEY, CDR2 SVGAGI. The V and J ends lost 6 bases and 6 bases respectively, with 17 bases between them. The CDR3 has 15 residues. The CDR3 loop is CASSPVFSGDEKLFF. The CDR3 DNA sequence: TGTGCCAGCAGCCCAGTTTTTTCTGGAGATGAAAAACTGTTTTTT.

The chain joins TRBV28 to TRBJ1-1; 9 nucleotides agree with TRBD1. There are 15 residues in the CDR3. Trimming took 5 bases from V and 4 from J; bases not matched to a gene: 8. Per the germline V gene, CDR1 is MDHEN and CDR2 is SYDVKM. CDR3 nucleotides: TGTGCCAGCAGTCCCGGGACAGGGTGGATCACTGAAGCTTTCTTT. Its translation: CASSPGTGWITEAFF.

This chain uses TRBV3-1 (or the pseudogene TRBV3-2) with TRBJ2-7; TRBD2 aligns across 9 bases. The V segment lost 4 bases and the J segment 2 bases; nucleotides outside the gene matches: 9. Germline-derived CDR1 and CDR2 are LGHDT and YNNKEL (reference sequence). This CDR3 spans 16 amino acids. The CDR3 coding sequence is TGTGCCAGCAGCCCAGAACTAGCGGGCTCGACCTACGAGCAGTACTTC. It yields the protein CASSPELAGSTYEQYF.

This chain links TRBV7-6 with TRBJ2-2; TRBD1 agrees at 7 bases. The CDR3 runs 16 residues. Per the germline V gene, CDR1 is SGHVS and CDR2 is FNYEAQ. With 1 base clipped from V and 3 bases from J, the junction kept 5 bases outside the gene matches. The CDR3 spells CASSLEQGRYTGELFF. The CDR3 DNA reads TGTGCCAGCAGCTTAGAACAGGGGCGCTACACCGGGGAGCTGTTTTTT.

The V and J genes are TRBV3-1 (or the pseudogene TRBV3-2) and TRBJ2-2, with D perhaps being TRBD1 or TRBD2 (6 bases each). The CDR3 runs to 16 residues. Deletions cut 2 bases from V and 1 base from J, with 11 bases between. CDR1 LGHDT and CDR2 YNNKEL come from the germline V gene (reference sequence). The CDR3 nucleotides read TGTGCCAGCAGCCAAAGGGGGGTAAAGAACACCGGGGAGCTGTTTTTT. Residues: CASSQRGVKNTGELFF.

The chain joins TRBV19 to TRBJ1-5; possible D gene TRBD1, 5 bases. The germline V and J ends were trimmed by 3 bases and 0 bases, with 15 bases remaining between them. Germline-derived CDR1 and CDR2 are LNHDA and SQIVND (reference sequence). This CDR3 has 17 residues. The CDR3 protein is CASSIIRQPYSNQPQHF. CDR3 bases: TGTGCCAGTAGTATCATTAGACAGCCCTATAGCAATCAGCCCCAGCATTTT. Combining the CDR3 with reference TRBV19 and TRBJ1-5 gives the whole variable domain DGGITQSPKYLFRKEGQNVTLSCEQNLNHDAMYWYRQDPGQGLRLIYYSQIVNDFQKGDIAEGYSVSREKKESFPLTVTSAQKNPTAFYLCASSIIRQPYSNQPQHFGDGTRLSIL.